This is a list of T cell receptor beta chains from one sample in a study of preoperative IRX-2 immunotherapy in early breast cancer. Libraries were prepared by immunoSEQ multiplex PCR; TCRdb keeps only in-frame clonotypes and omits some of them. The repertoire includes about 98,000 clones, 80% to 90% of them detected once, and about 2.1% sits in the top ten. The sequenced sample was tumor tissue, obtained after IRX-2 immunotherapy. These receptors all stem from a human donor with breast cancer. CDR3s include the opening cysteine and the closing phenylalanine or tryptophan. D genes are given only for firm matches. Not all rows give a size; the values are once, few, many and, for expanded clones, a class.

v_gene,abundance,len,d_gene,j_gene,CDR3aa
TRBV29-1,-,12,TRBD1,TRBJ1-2,CSVRQGNYGYTF
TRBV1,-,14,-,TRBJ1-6,CASSQEVRSLPLHF
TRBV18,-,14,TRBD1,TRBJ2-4,CASSRDSEQNIQYF
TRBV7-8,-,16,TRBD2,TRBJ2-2,CASSLNFAGGAGELFF
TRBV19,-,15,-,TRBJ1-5,CASSISQGYNQPQHF
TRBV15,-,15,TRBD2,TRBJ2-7,CATSRVGTAGDEQYF
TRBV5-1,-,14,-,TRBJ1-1,CASSPQTVNTEAFF
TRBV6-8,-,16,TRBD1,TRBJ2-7,CASSSTVLDRAYEQYF
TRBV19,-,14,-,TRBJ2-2,CASSGTSHTGELFF
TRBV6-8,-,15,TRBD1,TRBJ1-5,CAIDDREVGNQPQHF
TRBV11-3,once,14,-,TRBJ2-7,CASSLLGRRNEQYF
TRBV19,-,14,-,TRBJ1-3,CASRPAGSGNTIYF
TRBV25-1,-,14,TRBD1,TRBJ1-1,CASRGQGDGTEAFF
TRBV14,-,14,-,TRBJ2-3,CASRKDGFTDTQYF
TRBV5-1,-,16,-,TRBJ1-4,CASSLAFASTNEKLFF
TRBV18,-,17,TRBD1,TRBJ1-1,CASSPLEGQTLWTEAFF
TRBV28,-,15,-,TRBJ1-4,CASSEWASTNEKLFF
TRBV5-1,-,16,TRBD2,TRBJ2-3,CASSLILAGSSDTQYF
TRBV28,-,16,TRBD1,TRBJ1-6,CASSSVGTGINSPLHF
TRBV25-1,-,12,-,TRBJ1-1,CASTRGNTEAFF
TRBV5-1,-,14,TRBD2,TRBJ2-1,CASRGLADNNEQFF
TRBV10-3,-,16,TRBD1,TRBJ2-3,CAISEWQGASTDTQYF
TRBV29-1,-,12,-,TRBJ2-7,CSVVRGSYEQYF
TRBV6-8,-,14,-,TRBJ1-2,CASRDTAGRYGYTF
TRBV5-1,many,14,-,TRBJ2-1,CASSEGQNYNEQFF
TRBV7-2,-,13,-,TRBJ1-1,CASSLNEGTEAFF
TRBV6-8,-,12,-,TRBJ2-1,CASSSSGNEQFF
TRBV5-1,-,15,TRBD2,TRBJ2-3,CASSLGGSPTDTQYF
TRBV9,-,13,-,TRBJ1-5,CASNTRVNQPQHF
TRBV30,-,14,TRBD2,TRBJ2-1,CAWSVLAGVNEQFF
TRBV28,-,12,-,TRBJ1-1,CASSFSSWEAFF